One sample yielded the 12 T cell receptor beta chains listed below, sequenced in a study of T cell clonality in common variable immunodeficiency. Sequencing used immunoSEQ multiplex PCR; TCRdb keeps in-frame clones, though not all of them. This sample has under 50,000 clones, each found more than once. Sequenced sample: peripheral blood mononuclear cells. These receptor sequences come from a person aged 18 to 75 in good health.

This clone was detected many times. From the germline J gene comes the end of the CDR3, since the read stops 3 residues before it. The chain has TRBV23-1 and TRBJ1-2, with 7 nucleotides matching TRBD1. TRBV23-1 is an ORF, and what it does is uncertain. V shed 4 bases, J shed 7 bases, and the junction held 9 bases outside the gene matches. The CDR3 spans 14 residues. Incomplete CDR3 DNA: TGCGCCAGCAGTCTTGGTGACAGGGTGGGTGGC. This codes for CASSLGDRVGG. The entire CDR3 protein is CASSLGDRVGGYTF.

This clone was seen at least ten times. The read stops 3 residues short of the end of the CDR3; the missing end is completed from the germline J gene. This chain links TRBV30 with TRBJ1-1, with 9 nucleotides matching TRBD1. The CDR3 runs 14 residues. Losses at the gene ends were 5 bases for V and 1 base for J; bases not matched to a gene: 5. Germline V CDR1 and CDR2: GTSNPN, SVGIG (reference sequence). The DNA read from the CDR3 is TGTGCCTGGGCCGGGACAGGGTGGAACACTGAA. It yields the protein CAWAGTGWNTE. The whole CDR3 is CAWAGTGWNTEAFF. Full variable domain (outside the CDR3, taken from reference TRBV30 and TRBJ1-1): SQTIHQWPATLVQPVGSPLSLECTVEGTSNPNLYWYRQAAGRGLQLLFYSVGIGQISSEVPQNLSASRPQDRQFILSSKKLLLSDSGFYLCAWAGTGWNTEAFFGQGTRLTVV.

This clone was seen many times. The sequence runs out 3 residues before the end of the CDR3; the remainder is reconstructed from the germline J gene. V and J are TRBV18 and TRBJ1-5; 12 bases are a match to TRBD1. This CDR3 has 18 residues. Germline V gene sequence: CDR1 KGHSH, CDR2 LQKENI. V trimming: 1 base; J trimming: 4 bases; junction bases outside the gene matches: 8. Partial CDR3 DNA: TGTGCCAGCTCACCACTGGGGACAGGGGGCGCGGGGAATCAGCCC. Its translation: CASSPLGTGGAGNQP. The whole CDR3 protein is CASSPLGTGGAGNQPQHF.

This clone occurred many times. The read ends 3 residues before the CDR3 terminus; that terminus is restored from the germline J gene. The genes are TRBV2 and TRBJ2-7; D remains ambiguous. Germline loops: CDR1 SNHLY, CDR2 FYNNEI. V gave up 4 bases and J gave up 4 bases, with 11 bases separating them. This CDR3 is 13 amino acids long. CDR3 amino acids: CASSVELSYEQYF. CDR3 bases read: TGTGCCAGCAGTGTTGAGCTATCGTACGAG.

This clone showed up many times. The read finishes 3 residues shy of the CDR3 end, and the germline J gene is used to complete it. The genes are TRBV18 and TRBJ2-4; no clear D gene. With 0 bases removed from V and 0 bases from J, the gap between germline ends came to 9 bases. From germline, CDR1 is KGHSH and CDR2 LQKENI. The CDR3 covers 16 residues. Here the CDR3 reads CASSPPRTIAKNIQYF. The CDR3 DNA, read in part, is TGTGCCAGCTCACCACCAAGAACTATAGCCAAAAACATT.

This clone was seen repeatedly, ten times or more. The missing CDR3 end, 3 residues past where the read stops, is filled in from the germline J gene. This chain joins TRBV30 and TRBJ2-7; tentative D call: TRBD1 (6 bases). The CDR3 loop spans 13 amino acids. Germline CDR1 and CDR2: GTSNPN and SVGIG (reference sequence). V shed 4 bases and J shed 0 bases, with 10 bases lying between them. CDR3 sequence reads: CAWIRQDSYEQYF. Partial CDR3 DNA: TGTGCCTGGATCCGACAGGACTCCTACGAG. Full variable domain (rest looked up from reference TRBV30 and TRBJ2-7): SQTIHQWPATLVQPVGSPLSLECTVEGTSNPNLYWYRQAAGRGLQLLFYSVGIGQISSEVPQNLSASRPQDRQFILSSKKLLLSDSGFYLCAWIRQDSYEQYFGPGTRLTVT.

The sample holds many counts of this clone. The sequence runs out 3 residues before the end of the CDR3; the remainder is reconstructed from the germline J gene. The chain combines TRBV20-1 with TRBJ1-4; TRBD1 agrees at 7 bases. Germline values: CDR1 DFQATT, CDR2 SNEGSKA (reference sequence). The length of the CDR3 is 15 residues. The V gene end was trimmed by 5 bases and the J gene end by 0 bases; junction bases not matched to a gene: 6. The CDR3 DNA, read in part, is TGCAGTGCTCCCCGGGACAGTGCAACTAATGAAAAA. Translated, it gives CSAPRDSATNEK. The whole CDR3 is CSAPRDSATNEKLFF.

As regards this clone: A much larger clone is a single base away; this may be a read error. The CDR3 end is not reached by the read, which stops 3 residues before it; the germline J gene fills it in. V and J are TRBV19 and TRBJ1-4, with D perhaps TRBD1 (6 bases). This CDR3 is built from 16 residues. Germline V gives CDR1 LNHDA, CDR2 SQIVND (reference sequence). Between the trimmed V and J ends, which lost 5 bases and 7 bases, there was a span of 20 bases. CDR3 bases read: TGTGCCAGTAGTGTCTATTGGGCAGGGGAAGGTGAAAAA. This translates into CASSVYWAGEGEK. The full CDR3 sequence reads CASSVYWAGEGEKLFF.

This clone has at least ten counts. The read comes to an end 3 residues before the CDR3 does, leaving the germline J gene to fill in the end. The rearrangement uses TRBV7-3 and TRBJ2-1, with a weak D call TRBD1 (5 bases). V lost 3 bases, J lost 7 bases, and 16 bases lay in between. CDR1 and CDR2 from the germline V gene are SGHTA and FQGTGA. The CDR3 spans 15 residues. The part of the CDR3 DNA that was read is TGTGCCAGCAGCTTCATCAGGGCCGGACCTAATGAG. Translating it yields CASSFIRAGPNE. The whole CDR3 region reads CASSFIRAGPNEQFF.

This clone was picked up many times. The read ends 3 residues before the CDR3 terminus; that terminus is restored from the germline J gene. The chain combines TRBV7-9 with TRBJ1-5; D gene uncertain. Trimming took 1 base from V and 2 from J, leaving 6 bases between them. The CDR3 length is 14 residues. CDR1 is SEHNR and CDR2 is FQNEAQ in the germline V gene (reference sequence). The chain's CDR3 is CASSLGRGNQPQHF. The sequenced part of the CDR3 DNA is TGTGCCAGCAGCTTAGGGAGGGGCAATCAGCCC.

This clone was recorded at least ten times. The CDR3 extends 3 residues past the end of the read, so its final part is completed from the germline J gene. The chain uses TRBV18 and TRBJ1-5; TRBD1 agrees at 9 bases. CDR3 size: 14 residues. CDR1 and CDR2 from the germline V gene are KGHSH and LQKENI. V shed 4 bases and J 2 bases; nucleotides not matched to a gene: 0. The covered CDR3 bases are TGTGCCAGCTCACGGGACAGGGGCAATCAGCCC. The encoded protein is CASSRDRGNQP. The CDR3 reads in full as CASSRDRGNQPQHF.

This clone was counted many times. With the read ending 3 residues before the CDR3 end, the germline J gene is used to fill in that end. The chain combines TRBV19 with TRBJ1-5; TRBD1 is a possible D gene (6 bases). V was trimmed by 4 bases and J by 4 bases, leaving 14 bases between them. The CDR3 is 15 residues long. Germline CDR1 and CDR2: LNHDA and SQIVND (reference sequence). CDR3 DNA (partial): TGTGCCAGTAGTACCCAACAGGGTTCTAATCAGCCC. Residues: CASSTQQGSNQP. The whole CDR3 is CASSTQQGSNQPQHF.